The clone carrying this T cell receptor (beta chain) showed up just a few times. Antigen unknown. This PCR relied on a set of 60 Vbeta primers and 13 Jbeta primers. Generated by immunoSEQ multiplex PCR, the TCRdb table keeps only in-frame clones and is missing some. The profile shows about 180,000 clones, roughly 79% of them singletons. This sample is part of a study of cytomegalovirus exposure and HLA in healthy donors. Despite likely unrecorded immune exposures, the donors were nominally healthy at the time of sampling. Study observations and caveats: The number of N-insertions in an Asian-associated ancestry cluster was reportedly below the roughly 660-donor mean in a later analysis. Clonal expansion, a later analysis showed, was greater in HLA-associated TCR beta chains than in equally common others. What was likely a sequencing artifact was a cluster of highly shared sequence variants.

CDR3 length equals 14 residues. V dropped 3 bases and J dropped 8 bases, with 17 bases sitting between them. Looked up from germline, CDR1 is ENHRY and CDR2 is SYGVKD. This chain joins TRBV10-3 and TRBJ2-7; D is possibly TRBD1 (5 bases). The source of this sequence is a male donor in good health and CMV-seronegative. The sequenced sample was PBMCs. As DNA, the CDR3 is TGTGCCATCAGTGATATTTCTCAGGGATACAAGCAGTACTTC. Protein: CAISDISQGYKQYF.